A selection of T cell receptor beta chains follows, all from one sample in a study of post-analysis software for immune sequencing data. TCRdb processed the PCR reads anew with MiXCR; each CDR3 protein has one entry. The repertoire holds approximately 400,000 distinct CDR3 sequences, with about a third as singletons. The specimen sequenced was blood. The receptors derive from a girl aged 5-17 years with multiple sclerosis. CDR3s include the opening cysteine and the closing phenylalanine or tryptophan. A D gene is named only where the DNA matches it firmly. Only part of the rows carry a size: once, few, many, or a class if the clone is expanded.

j_call: TRBJ2-7; d_call: TRBD2; clone_size: NA; v_call: TRBV3-1; cdr3_aa: CASSQTSGSYEQYF; cdr3_nt: TGTGCCAGCAGCCAGACTAGCGGAAGCTACGAGCAGTACTTC
j_call: TRBJ1-2; d_call: TRBD1; clone_size: NA; v_call: TRBV12-3/TRBV12-4; cdr3_aa: CASSSRTGEGYGYTF; cdr3_nt: TGTGCCAGCAGTTCCCGGACAGGGGAGGGCTATGGCTACACCTTC
j_call: TRBJ2-1; d_call: TRBD2; clone_size: few; v_call: TRBV28; cdr3_aa: CASSSGNLAGGPLNEQFF; cdr3_nt: TGTGCCAGCAGCTCAGGGAATTTAGCGGGGGGGCCGCTCAATGAGCAGTTCTTC
j_call: TRBJ2-1; d_call: NA; clone_size: NA; v_call: TRBV7-2; cdr3_aa: CASTPQKYNEQFF; cdr3_nt: TGTGCCAGCACGCCACAGAAATACAATGAGCAGTTCTTC
j_call: TRBJ2-7; d_call: TRBD1; clone_size: NA; v_call: TRBV6-1; cdr3_aa: CASSSTSGTGFAYEQYF; cdr3_nt: TGTGCCAGCAGCTCCACTTCGGGGACAGGGTTTGCCTACGAGCAGTACTTC
j_call: TRBJ1-5; d_call: NA; clone_size: many; v_call: TRBV6-4; cdr3_aa: CARLKGNQPQHF; cdr3_nt: TGTGCCAGACTGAAGGGCAATCAGCCCCAGCATTTT
j_call: TRBJ1-5; d_call: NA; clone_size: few; v_call: TRBV3-1; cdr3_aa: CASSQASQPQHF; cdr3_nt: TGTGCCAGCAGCCAAGCAAGCCAGCCCCAGCATTTT
j_call: TRBJ2-5; d_call: NA; clone_size: NA; v_call: TRBV4-3; cdr3_aa: CASSPGGPGKTQYF; cdr3_nt: TGCGCCAGCAGCCCGGGGGGCCCGGGGAAGACCCAGTACTTC
j_call: TRBJ1-1; d_call: NA; clone_size: NA; v_call: TRBV27; cdr3_aa: CASSSPRVRNTEAFF; cdr3_nt: TGTGCCAGCAGTTCACCCAGGGTTAGGAACACTGAAGCTTTCTTT
j_call: TRBJ2-7; d_call: TRBD1; clone_size: NA; v_call: TRBV2; cdr3_aa: CASSEYRGRNEQYF; cdr3_nt: TGTGCCAGCAGTGAGTATAGGGGGCGAAACGAGCAGTACTTC
j_call: TRBJ2-3; d_call: NA; clone_size: few; v_call: TRBV5-1; cdr3_aa: CASSLHGRGRTDTQYF; cdr3_nt: TGCGCCAGCAGCTTACACGGCAGGGGAAGAACAGATACGCAGTATTTT
j_call: TRBJ2-1; d_call: TRBD2; clone_size: NA; v_call: TRBV12-3/TRBV12-4; cdr3_aa: CASSSGASGGSYNEQFF; cdr3_nt: TGTGCCAGCAGTTCGGGCGCTAGCGGGGGCTCCTACAATGAGCAGTTCTTC
j_call: TRBJ2-5; d_call: TRBD2; clone_size: NA; v_call: TRBV27; cdr3_aa: CASSLWAGGEKQETQYF; cdr3_nt: TGTGCCAGCAGTTTATGGGCCGGGGGGGAGAAACAAGAGACCCAGTACTTC
j_call: TRBJ2-7; d_call: TRBD2; clone_size: few; v_call: TRBV11-1; cdr3_aa: CASSPLAGDLLYEQYF; cdr3_nt: TGTGCCAGCAGCCCACTAGCGGGGGACCTCCTCTACGAGCAGTACTTC
j_call: TRBJ2-3; d_call: NA; clone_size: NA; v_call: TRBV7-2; cdr3_aa: CASSRQGGRVDTDTQYF; cdr3_nt: TGTGCCAGCAGCCGCCAAGGCGGCAGGGTAGACACAGATACGCAGTATTTT
j_call: TRBJ2-1; d_call: TRBD2; clone_size: few; v_call: TRBV12-3/TRBV12-4; cdr3_aa: CAGSRGLAGGYEQFF; cdr3_nt: TGTGCCGGCAGCCGGGGACTAGCGGGGGGGTACGAGCAGTTCTTC
j_call: TRBJ2-1; d_call: NA; clone_size: NA; v_call: TRBV6-2/TRBV6-3; cdr3_aa: CASSSIGGNERFF; cdr3_nt: TGTGCCAGCAGCTCAATTGGGGGAAATGAGCGGTTCTTC
j_call: TRBJ2-7; d_call: NA; clone_size: NA; v_call: TRBV7-9; cdr3_aa: CASSPLTQGSYEQYF; cdr3_nt: TGTGCCAGCAGCCCCCTGACGCAGGGTTCCTACGAGCAGTACTTC
j_call: TRBJ1-1; d_call: NA; clone_size: many; v_call: TRBV20-1; cdr3_aa: CSARIGGANTEAFF; cdr3_nt: TGCAGTGCTAGAATCGGCGGAGCCAACACTGAAGCTTTCTTT
j_call: TRBJ2-7; d_call: TRBD1; clone_size: many; v_call: TRBV5-6; cdr3_aa: CASSWGTGGSYEQYF; cdr3_nt: TGTGCCAGCAGCTGGGGGACAGGGGGATCCTACGAGCAGTACTTC
j_call: TRBJ1-1; d_call: NA; clone_size: NA; v_call: TRBV7-9; cdr3_aa: CASTSPGHTEAFF; cdr3_nt: TGTGCCAGCACCTCTCCGGGGCATACTGAAGCTTTCTTT
j_call: TRBJ1-2; d_call: TRBD1; clone_size: few; v_call: TRBV4-1; cdr3_aa: CASRQTGGTNGYTF; cdr3_nt: TGCGCCAGCAGACAGACAGGGGGCACGAATGGCTACACCTTC
j_call: TRBJ2-3; d_call: NA; clone_size: NA; v_call: TRBV9; cdr3_aa: CASSVETHLLGTDTQYF; cdr3_nt: TGTGCCAGCAGCGTAGAAACACACTTGTTGGGGACAGATACGCAGTATTTT
j_call: TRBJ2-7; d_call: NA; clone_size: NA; v_call: TRBV20-1; cdr3_aa: CSAPGQDEQYF; cdr3_nt: TGCAGTGCTCCAGGACAAGACGAGCAGTACTTC
j_call: TRBJ1-5; d_call: TRBD1; clone_size: NA; v_call: TRBV29-1; cdr3_aa: CSALTGEGNQPQHF; cdr3_nt: TGCAGCGCCCTGACAGGGGAGGGCAATCAGCCCCAGCATTTT
j_call: TRBJ1-2; d_call: NA; clone_size: few; v_call: TRBV12-3/TRBV12-4; cdr3_aa: CASTFRARYGYTF; cdr3_nt: TGTGCCAGCACCTTCAGAGCCCGCTATGGCTACACCTTC
j_call: TRBJ2-5; d_call: TRBD2; clone_size: NA; v_call: TRBV20-1; cdr3_aa: CSARGGLVSNEQYF; cdr3_nt: TGCAGTGCTAGAGGGGGACTAGTCTCCAATGAGCAGTACTTC
j_call: TRBJ1-2; d_call: NA; clone_size: NA; v_call: TRBV20-1; cdr3_aa: CSASNRLANYGYTF; cdr3_nt: TGCAGTGCTAGTAACCGACTAGCTAACTATGGCTACACCTTC
j_call: TRBJ2-7; d_call: NA; clone_size: few; v_call: TRBV2; cdr3_aa: CASSEEGTLSEQYF; cdr3_nt: TGTGCCAGCAGTGAGGAAGGGACCTTAAGCGAGCAGTACTTC
j_call: TRBJ1-1; d_call: NA; clone_size: NA; v_call: TRBV5-5; cdr3_aa: CASSLVGRATEAFF; cdr3_nt: TGTGCCAGCAGCTTGGTCGGCAGGGCCACTGAAGCTTTCTTT
j_call: TRBJ1-2; d_call: NA; clone_size: NA; v_call: TRBV5-1; cdr3_aa: CASSPWEGPYYGYTF; cdr3_nt: TGCGCCAGCAGCCCCTGGGAGGGGCCTTACTATGGCTACACCTTC
j_call: TRBJ2-7; d_call: NA; clone_size: NA; v_call: TRBV18; cdr3_aa: CASSPGVAYEQYF; cdr3_nt: TGTGCCAGCTCACCGGGGGTAGCCTACGAGCAGTACTTC
j_call: TRBJ2-1; d_call: TRBD2; clone_size: few; v_call: TRBV3-1; cdr3_aa: CASSRVAGGPGEQFF; cdr3_nt: TGTGCCAGCAGCCGAGTAGCGGGGGGGCCAGGGGAGCAGTTCTTC
j_call: TRBJ2-3; d_call: NA; clone_size: few; v_call: TRBV20-1; cdr3_aa: CSASSPGAFMTYTQYF; cdr3_nt: TGCAGTGCTAGCTCGCCGGGAGCCTTCATGACCTATACGCAGTATTTT
j_call: TRBJ1-1; d_call: NA; clone_size: NA; v_call: TRBV6-6; cdr3_aa: CASSYPLGNTEAFF; cdr3_nt: TGTGCCAGCAGTTACCCTTTGGGGAACACTGAAGCTTTCTTT
j_call: TRBJ1-1; d_call: TRBD1; clone_size: NA; v_call: TRBV29-1; cdr3_aa: CSVAGTEGTEAFF; cdr3_nt: TGCAGCGTTGCCGGGACAGAGGGCACTGAAGCTTTCTTT
j_call: TRBJ2-3; d_call: NA; clone_size: NA; v_call: TRBV20-1; cdr3_aa: CSAQGDPSTDTQYF; cdr3_nt: TGCAGTGCCCAAGGGGATCCTAGCACAGATACGCAGTATTTT
j_call: TRBJ1-4; d_call: TRBD1; clone_size: NA; v_call: TRBV20-1; cdr3_aa: CSASDREKPFF; cdr3_nt: TGCAGTGCTAGCGACAGGGAAAAACCGTTTTTT
j_call: TRBJ2-1; d_call: NA; clone_size: NA; v_call: TRBV28; cdr3_aa: CASSKKFHNEQFF; cdr3_nt: TGTGCCAGCAGCAAAAAATTCCACAATGAGCAGTTCTTC
j_call: TRBJ2-1; d_call: NA; clone_size: few; v_call: TRBV12-3/TRBV12-4; cdr3_aa: CASRAGYNEQFF; cdr3_nt: TGTGCCAGCCGGGCAGGATACAATGAGCAGTTCTTC
j_call: TRBJ1-6; d_call: NA; clone_size: few; v_call: TRBV12-3/TRBV12-4; cdr3_aa: CASSLLDNSPLHF; cdr3_nt: TGTGCCAGCAGTTTGCTCGATAATTCACCCCTCCACTTT